The rows below give T cell receptor beta chains drawn from one sample of a study of shared clonotypes between healthy human individuals. Clones were sequenced by immunoSEQ multiplex PCR, and TCRdb holds only the in-frame ones, with some missing. The data show around 1,900,000 clones, 90% to 95% seen once. The specimen was naive CD8+ T cells from PBMCs. These receptors were obtained from a man aged 18 to 29 in good health. Some clones in this sample may be carry-over from other donors' samples. Each CDR3 is given with its conserved first and last residue. The order of the fields is clone size, J gene, V gene, D gene, CDR3 DNA, CDR3 protein. The D gene is left open where the match is weak. Some rows mark clone size as missing; the rest say once, few, many or name a class of expanded clone.

>.|TRBJ2-7|TRBV27|.
TGTGCCAGCAGTTTATTCACAGGGTTAGGCTCCTACGAGCAGTACTTC
CASSLFTGLGSYEQYF
>.|TRBJ1-2|TRBV7-2|.
TGTGCCAGCAGCTTAGGGGTGGGCAGCTACTATGGCTACACCTTC
CASSLGVGSYYGYTF
>once|TRBJ2-7|TRBV7-9|.
TGTGCCAGCAGCCCAGGGGACGAGCAGTACTTC
CASSPGDEQYF
>.|TRBJ2-7|TRBV6-5|TRBD2
TGTGCCAGCACAAGCGCGGGGGTATCCTACGAGCAGTACTTC
CASTSAGVSYEQYF
>.|TRBJ2-1|TRBV29-1|.
TGCAGCGTTGAACGGGTGGCCCGGAATGAGCAGTTCTTC
CSVERVARNEQFF
>.|TRBJ2-5|TRBV28|.
TGTGCCAGCAGTTTAGTCCCTTCTTGGGAAGAGACCCAGTACTTC
CASSLVPSWEETQYF
>.|TRBJ2-2|TRBV5-6|TRBD1
TGTGCCAGCAGCTTGGCGCAGGGGGACCTCACCGGGGAGCTGTTTTTT
CASSLAQGDLTGELFF
>.|TRBJ2-7|TRBV4-1|.
TGCGCCAGCAGCCAAGTTACGGGGTCTAGGGTCTACGAGCAGTACTTC
CASSQVTGSRVYEQYF
>.|TRBJ1-2|TRBV4-3|TRBD1
TGCGCCAGCAGCCAGTTCGTAGGGACAGAAGATATTGGCTATGGCTACACCTTC
CASSQFVGTEDIGYGYTF
>.|TRBJ1-3|TRBV7-8|.
TGTGCCAGCACCCTGTCTGGAGGGTTCTCTGGAAACACCATATATTTT
CASTLSGGFSGNTIYF
>few|TRBJ1-2|TRBV29-1|TRBD1
TGCAGCGTCGGACAGGGGTTCGGCTACACCTTC
CSVGQGFGYTF